A selection of T cell receptor beta chains follows, all from one sample in a study of CD8 T cells in ankylosing spondylitis. In TCRdb, the 5' RACE reads were re-called with MiXCR into one record per CDR3 protein. The repertoire holds a few hundred thousand distinct CDR3 sequences, with about 20% as singletons. What was sequenced was blood, either unsorted or a sorted T cell fraction (not recorded which). Every receptor here comes from a male donor with ankylosing spondylitis. Each CDR3 is given with its conserved first and last residue. Fields, in order: J gene, V gene, D gene, clone size, CDR3 protein, CDR3 DNA. D genes are given only for firm matches. The listing skips clone size in some rows; elsewhere it reads once, few, many or a size class.

>TRBJ2-5|TRBV24-1|NA|NA
CATSAGAAETQYF
TGTGCCACCTCCGCGGGGGCGGCGGAGACCCAGTACTTC
>TRBJ2-7|TRBV4-2|NA|NA
CASSQDRQGVYEQYF
TGTGCCAGCAGCCAAGACCGGCAGGGAGTATACGAGCAGTACTTC
>TRBJ2-3|TRBV7-9|NA|NA
CASSHGQNGDTQYF
TGTGCCAGCAGCCATGGACAAAATGGAGATACGCAGTATTTT
>TRBJ1-1|TRBV5-1|NA|few
CASSLVGLAPNEAFF
TGCGCCAGCAGCTTGGTAGGGCTCGCCCCTAATGAAGCTTTCTTT
>TRBJ1-5|TRBV20-1|NA|many
CSASRDGYQPQHF
TGCAGTGCTAGCAGAGACGGCTATCAGCCCCAGCATTTT
>TRBJ2-2|TRBV6-4|NA|NA
CASSVSLTGELFF
TGTGCCAGCAGTGTGAGTCTCACCGGGGAGCTGTTTTTT
>TRBJ2-6|TRBV6-1|NA|few
CASISGTRSSGANVLTF
TGTGCCAGCATCTCCGGGACAAGGAGCTCTGGGGCCAACGTCCTGACTTTC
>TRBJ2-5|TRBV10-3|TRBD2|NA
CAISGGAGETQYF
TGTGCCATCAGTGGGGGAGCGGGGGAGACCCAGTACTTC
>TRBJ2-7|TRBV5-4|TRBD2|NA
CASSLPLAGVDEQYF
TGTGCCAGCAGCTTGCCACTAGCGGGAGTCGACGAGCAGTACTTC
>TRBJ1-1|TRBV5-1|NA|few
CASSPVFETGNTEAFF
TGCGCCAGCAGCCCCGTGTTCGAGACAGGGAACACTGAAGCTTTCTTT
>TRBJ2-2|TRBV24-1|TRBD2|NA
CATRAREAIPTGELFF
TGTGCCACCAGAGCGCGGGAGGCCATCCCCACCGGGGAGCTGTTTTTT
>TRBJ1-1|TRBV12-3/TRBV12-4|NA|NA
CASSSAGPSTEAFF
TGTGCCAGCTCCTCTGCAGGCCCAAGCACTGAAGCTTTCTTT
>TRBJ2-5|TRBV29-1|NA|few
CSVEDIGGGPQETQYF
TGCAGCGTTGAAGATATCGGGGGCGGCCCCCAAGAGACCCAGTACTTC
>TRBJ2-2|TRBV4-1|NA|NA
CASSQPQGTGELFF
TGCGCCAGCAGCCAACCACAAGGGACCGGGGAGCTGTTTTTT
>TRBJ1-5|TRBV6-1|TRBD1|NA
CASSTTGDEPQHF
TGTGCCAGCAGTACGACAGGGGATGAGCCCCAGCATTTT
>TRBJ2-1|TRBV6-1|TRBD1|few
CASRDRESRNEQFF
TGTGCCAGCAGGGACAGGGAAAGTAGGAATGAGCAGTTCTTC
>TRBJ2-7|TRBV7-2|NA|few
CASSSVREQQYF
TGTGCCAGCAGCTCTGTTAGGGAACAGCAGTACTTC